Following are 18 T cell receptor beta chains from one sample sequenced in a study of blood T cell repertoires in COVID-19. The repertoire was sequenced with immunoSEQ multiplex PCR; TCRdb's copy has only in-frame clones and lacks some. Among about 230,000 clones, approximately 88% were seen once, and the ten largest hold 2% to 2.5%. What was sequenced was PBMCs or T cells enriched from blood (not recorded which). These receptors all stem from a middle-aged woman with acute COVID-19.

The chain couples TRBV5-4 to TRBJ2-3; 8 bases agree with TRBD1. V trimming: 4 bases; J trimming: 3 bases; junction bases outside the gene matches: 4. The germline V gene encodes CDR1 SGHNT and CDR2 YYREEE (reference sequence). CDR3 length: 14 residues. The CDR3 DNA follows: TGTGCCAGCAGCCGTAGACAGGGGACAGATACGCAGTATTTT. This gives the protein CASSRRQGTDTQYF.

Written as DNA, the CDR3 is TGTGCCAGCAGTGACAGGGGGCGAAACACTGAAGCTTTCTTT. Amino acid sequence: CASSDRGRNTEAFF. J is TRBJ1-1 and V is TRBV2; 8 bases map to TRBD1. CDR1 and CDR2 (germline): SNHLY, FYNNEI. V lost 3 bases and J lost 2; bases outside the gene matches: 2. The CDR3 loop spans 14 amino acids.

The chain recombines TRBV7-9 with TRBJ2-1; 7 bases match TRBD2. V trimming: 5 bases; J trimming: 5 bases; junction bases outside the gene matches: 6. The CDR3 is 14 residues long. Germline-derived CDR1 and CDR2 are SEHNR and FQNEAQ (reference sequence). The CDR3 here is CASSRGGGDNEQFF. The CDR3 bases are TGTGCCAGCAGCCGCGGGGGAGGAGACAATGAGCAGTTCTTC.

This chain connects TRBV11-2 to TRBJ1-2; perhaps TRBD1 as D (6 bases). Germline loops: CDR1 SGHAT, CDR2 FQNNGV. The V gene lost 5 bases and the J gene lost 7 bases, with 14 bases spanning the gap. This CDR3 comprises 13 residues. The CDR3, as DNA: TGTGCCAGCAGCCCGGACAGTCAAGGTGGCTACACCTTC. This encodes CASSPDSQGGYTF.

V and J are TRBV4-2 and TRBJ2-3; 16 bases align to TRBD2. Germline lookup yields CDR1 LGHNA and CDR2 YNFKEQ. The junction had 9 bases not matched to a gene; V was cut back by 1 base and J by 5 bases. The CDR3 spans 19 residues. DNA for the CDR3: TGTGCCAGCAGCCAAGGGGCCGGGACTAGCGGGGGGGCCGGAGATACGCAGTATTTT. As protein: CASSQGAGTSGGAGDTQYF.

V and J are TRBV7-9 and TRBJ2-7; TRBD1 aligns across 9 bases. CDR1 is SEHNR, CDR2 FQNEAQ, per germline (reference sequence). The CDR3 contains 14 residues. V lost 8 bases and J lost 5; bases outside the gene matches: 10. The CDR3 here is CASLTGTGKDEQYF. The CDR3 coding sequence is TGTGCCAGCCTGACCGGGACAGGGAAGGACGAGCAGTACTTC.

This clone was observed many times. CDR3 amino acids: CASSPSSGYTDTQYF. The CDR3, as DNA: TGCGCCAGCAGCCCATCTTCGGGGTACACAGATACGCAGTATTTT. The chain carries TRBV5-1 and TRBJ2-3; a possible D gene is TRBD2 (5 bases). CDR3 length: 15 residues. Germline V gives CDR1 SGHRS, CDR2 YFSETQ. V lost 4 bases to trimming and J lost 2 bases, with 14 bases between them.

This clone was seen just once. The chain recombines TRBV6-4 with TRBJ2-1; 9 bases are shared with TRBD2. Germline CDR1 is MRHNA and CDR2 is SNTAGT. Germline trimming cut 4 bases from V and 1 base from J; bases unmatched to any gene: 5. The CDR3 is 16 amino acids. The CDR3 DNA reads TGTGCCAGCAGTGGAACAGCGGGAGGATCCTACAATGAGCAGTTCTTC. This codes for CASSGTAGGSYNEQFF.

The chain employs TRBV15 and TRBJ1-2; D is ambiguous. The V end lost 0 bases, the J end lost 7 bases, and 6 bases lay between the germline ends. Germline lookup yields CDR1 LNHNV and CDR2 YYDKDF (reference sequence). There are 12 residues in the CDR3. The CDR3 DNA sequence: TGTGCCACCAGCAGAGATAGAGTTGGCTACACCTTC. This sequence encodes CATSRDRVGYTF.

V usage is TRBV5-1 and J usage is TRBJ1-2, with D maybe TRBD1 (5 bases). This CDR3 region has 14 residues. The germline V gene encodes CDR1 SGHRS and CDR2 YFSETQ. V shed 1 base and J shed 3 bases, with 10 bases lying between them. The CDR3 loop reads CASSLQQADYGYTF. The CDR3 DNA reads TGCGCCAGCAGCTTGCAACAGGCCGACTATGGCTACACCTTC.

This clone appeared a few times. The V gene is TRBV5-1, the J gene TRBJ2-2; tentative D call: TRBD1 (6 bases). V dropped 0 bases and J dropped 2 bases, with 11 bases sitting between them. CDR3 size: 16 residues. Germline CDR1 and CDR2: SGHRS and YFSETQ. The CDR3 loop is CASSLEARGNTGELFF. The CDR3 nucleotides read TGCGCCAGCAGCTTGGAGGCCAGGGGAAACACCGGGGAGCTGTTTTTT.

V and J are TRBV5-4 and TRBJ2-2, with D possibly TRBD2 on 6 matching bases. The CDR3 contains 15 residues. Germline values: CDR1 SGHNT, CDR2 YYREEE (reference sequence). V lost 4 bases, J lost 4 bases, and 14 bases lay in between. Here the CDR3 reads CASSPRDSFTGELFF. CDR3 in DNA: TGTGCCAGCAGCCCTCGGGACTCTTTCACCGGGGAGCTGTTTTTT.

The chain carries TRBV5-4 and TRBJ2-7; TRBD1 might be the D (6 bases). In germline, CDR1 is SGHNT, CDR2 YYREEE (reference sequence). The CDR3 covers 15 residues. V was shortened by 4 bases and J by 2 bases, with 16 bases between the two germline ends. CDR3 nucleotide sequence: TGTGCCAGCAGCCCCCAGGGGCGCGGAGCCTACGAGCAGTACTTC. Translated: CASSPQGRGAYEQYF.

The genes are TRBV7-6 and TRBJ2-1; TRBD2 is a possible D gene (6 bases). V lost 2 bases and J lost 7, with 18 bases in between. Germline V gene lookup returns CDR1 SGHVS and CDR2 FNYEAQ. The CDR3 runs to 16 residues. For the CDR3, the DNA is TGTGCCAGCAGCTTATCGGGCGGGATGGGGCGGAATGAGCAGTTCTTC. Encoded protein: CASSLSGGMGRNEQFF.

This clone was recorded once. The CDR3 loop reads CASSLVTSGGRGELFF. For the CDR3, the DNA is TGCGCCAGCAGCTTGGTGACTAGCGGGGGCCGTGGGGAGCTGTTTTTT. The V call is TRBV5-1, the J call TRBJ2-2, with 12 bases matching TRBD2. This CDR3 has 16 residues. Trimming took 0 bases from V and 8 from J; bases not matched to a gene: 5. Germline V gene data show CDR1 as SGHRS and CDR2 as YFSETQ.

The CDR3: CASSQRGKVYGYTF. The CDR3 coding sequence is TGTGCCAGTAGTCAACGGGGAAAAGTCTATGGCTACACCTTC. The V call is TRBV19, the J call TRBJ1-2; D is undetermined. Trimming took 5 bases from V and 4 from J, leaving 14 bases between them. The germline gives CDR1 LNHDA, CDR2 SQIVND (reference sequence). This CDR3 contains 14 residues.

The chain uses TRBV12-5 and TRBJ2-5, with 8 bases that match TRBD1. Per the germline V gene, CDR1 is LGHNT and CDR2 is FRNRAP. The V segment lost 5 bases and the J segment 5 bases; nucleotides outside the gene matches: 7. The CDR3 is made up of 14 amino acids. In DNA form, the CDR3 reads TGTGCTAGTGGTCCGGGGACAGGTGAGGAGACCCAGTACTTC. Translating gives CASGPGTGEETQYF. Variable domain in full (rest from reference TRBV12-5 and TRBJ2-5): DARVTQTPRHKVTEMGQEVTMRCQPILGHNTVFWYRQTMMQGLELLAYFRNRAPLDDSGMPKDRFSAEMPDATLATLKIQPSEPRDSAVYFCASGPGTGEETQYFGPGTRLLVL.

This clone is a singleton in its sample. The V and J genes are TRBV19 and TRBJ1-2, with D possibly being TRBD1 (6 bases). The CDR3 totals 14 residues. Germline CDR1 and CDR2: LNHDA and SQIVND (reference sequence). The V end was cut by 7 bases, the J end by 13 bases, with 25 bases between. Here the CDR3 DNA reads TGTGCCAGTAACTCCTTCCGGGACACCCACCCCCCCACCTTC. As protein: CASNSFRDTHPPTF.